This TCR beta chain was captured by sequencing in a study of CD8 T cells in ankylosing spondylitis. Quantitative barcoded 5'-RACE was used to prepare TCR beta libraries. TCRdb analysed the 5' RACE reads with MiXCR anew, one entry per CDR3 protein. Of around 770,000 distinct CDR3 sequences in the sample, 12% were seen once. Turning to this clonotype: What it binds is not known.

Study-level results: What seemed typical of ankylosing spondylitis blood was a TCR beta motif built from several highly homologous variants. Reportedly, disease-linked clones are significantly enriched in ankylosing spondylitis patients' matched synovial fluid. Disease-linked clones bore a CD8+ phenotype and were relatively rare in peripheral blood. Earlier literature documents some of the motif variants in reactive arthritis synovial fluid and blood.

Sequencing input: blood, either unsorted or a sorted T cell fraction (not recorded which). The source of this sequence is a male donor with ankylosing spondylitis.

In DNA, the CDR3 is TGCGCCAGCAGCCTGCGGATACCAAATGAAAAACTGTTTTTT. Its protein product is CASSLRIPNEKLFF. The V call is TRBV4-3, the J call TRBJ1-4; no clear D gene. Trimming took 4 bases from V and 5 from J, leaving 11 bases between them. The germline CDR1 and CDR2 sequences are LGHNA and YSLEER. This CDR3 is 14 amino acids long.